This T cell receptor beta chain is from a study of neurological immune-mediated disorders. Germline CDR1 SGHDN, CDR2 FVKESK. The CDR3 loop spans 16 amino acids. 5'RACE with 10-nucleotide random UMIs produced the cDNA. Over 160 million TCR-beta sequences (from 15-18 subjects) were yielded by each sequencing run. TCRdb re-derived calls from the 5' RACE reads in MiXCR, one entry per CDR3 protein. The sample yields 55,000 to 70,000 distinct CDR3 sequences, roughly 10% seen once. Concerning this clonotype: Relative to the germline gene, one junction end is altered; a read error may explain this.

Described time point: longitudinal time-point 1 (baseline). PBMCs stored at -80 C, 2 million in total, were the source of the unsorted libraries. The chain uses TRBV14 and TRBJ2-3, with D perhaps TRBD1 (5 bases). The receptor was derived from a male donor with HTLV-1-associated myelopathy (HAM/TSP). The material sequenced was PBMCs. Here the CDR3 reads CASTQEWGRWTDTQYF. The CDR3 DNA is TGTGCCAGCACCCAAGAATGGGGCAGGTGGACAGATACGCAGTATTTT.